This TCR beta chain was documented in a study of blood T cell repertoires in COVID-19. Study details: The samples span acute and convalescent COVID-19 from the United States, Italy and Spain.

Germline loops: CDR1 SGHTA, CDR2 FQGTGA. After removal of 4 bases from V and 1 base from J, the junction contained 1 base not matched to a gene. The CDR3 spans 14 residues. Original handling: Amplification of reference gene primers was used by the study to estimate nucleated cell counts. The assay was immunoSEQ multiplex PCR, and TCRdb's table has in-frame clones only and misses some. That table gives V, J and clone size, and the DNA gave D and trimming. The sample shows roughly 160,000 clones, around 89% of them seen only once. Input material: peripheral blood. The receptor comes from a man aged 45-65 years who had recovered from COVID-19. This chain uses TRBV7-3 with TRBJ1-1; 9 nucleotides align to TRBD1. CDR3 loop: CASSSTGGNTEAFF. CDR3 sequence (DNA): TGTGCCAGCAGCTCGACAGGGGGGAACACTGAAGCTTTCTTT. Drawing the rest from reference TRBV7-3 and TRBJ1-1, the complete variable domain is GAGVSQTPSNKVTEKGKYVELRCDPISGHTALYWYRQSLGQGPEFLIYFQGTGAADDSGLPNDRFFAVRPEGSVSTLKIQRTERGDSAVYLCASSSTGGNTEAFFGQGTRLTVV.